This entry features one T cell receptor (beta chain) sequence. The entry originates in a study of blood T cells in healthy people across ages. Next came a second PCR, run for about 6 to 12 cycles, which used a sample-barcoded 5' primer along with a J-beta primer mix. TCRdb independently ran MiXCR on the 5' RACE reads; one entry per CDR3 protein. This table has about 680,000 distinct CDR3 sequences, about half appearing once. CDR1 is SGHTA, CDR2 FQGNSA, per germline. The CDR3 spans 11 residues. V gave up 1 base and J gave up 9 bases, with 7 bases separating them. This clonotype was obtained from a woman aged 55-69 years in good health. What was sequenced was blood. The chain combines TRBV7-2 with TRBJ2-7; possibly TRBD2 for D (5 bases). The DNA of the CDR3 is TGTGCCAGCAGCTTAGGAGGGAGGCAGTACTTC. It codes for CASSLGGRQYF.